This TCR beta chain was identified in a study of CD8 T cells in ankylosing spondylitis. Overall study findings and caveats: Within ankylosing spondylitis blood, a TCR beta motif made up of eight or nine highly homologous variants appeared to be characteristic.

TCRdb re-derived calls from the 5' RACE reads in MiXCR, one entry per CDR3 protein. This table has around 390,000 distinct CDR3 sequences, 20% to 25% appearing once. Germline loops: CDR1 PRHDT, CDR2 FYEKMQ (reference sequence). The V end lost 2 bases, the J end lost 8 bases, and 11 bases lay between the germline ends. This CDR3 comprises 13 residues. Of note for this clonotype: Its antigen is currently unknown.

Sequenced material: blood, either unsorted or a sorted T cell fraction (not recorded which). The clonotype originates from a male donor with ankylosing spondylitis. The chain is built from TRBV13 and TRBJ2-3; maybe TRBD1 (5 bases). For the CDR3, the DNA is TGTGCCAGCAGCTTACAGGGTATTGGTACGCAGTATTTT. It encodes CASSLQGIGTQYF.